The entry below describes one T cell receptor (beta chain). Sequencing ends 3 residues short of the CDR3 end; the germline J gene provides the rest. Each participant carried one incident cervical HPV16 infection only. The CDR3 consists of 15 residues. Germline loops: CDR1 LNHDA, CDR2 SQIVND (reference sequence). With 3 bases clipped from V and 6 bases from J, the junction kept 0 bases outside the gene matches. The source of the sample is a study of T cells in women clearing cervical HPV infection. Background on the study: Blood came at first lesion visit for cases, post-clearance for controls.

Only in-frame clones appear in the TCRdb table, and some are missing; sequencing was by immunoSEQ multiplex PCR. This repertoire includes tens of thousands of clones. The clonotype was recovered from a woman between 18 and 75 years old with a cervical HPV16 infection that either progressed to CIN3+ or cleared (not recorded which). V and J are TRBV19 and TRBJ2-1, with TRBD2 identical over 15 bases. What was sequenced was blood buffy coat. The CDR3 sequence: CASSMGLAGGNEQFF. The sequenced part of the CDR3 DNA is TGTGCCAGTAGTATGGGACTAGCGGGGGGCAATGAG. Together with reference TRBV19 and TRBJ2-1, the CDR3 gives the full variable domain: DGGITQSPKYLFRKEGQNVTLSCEQNLNHDAMYWYRQDPGQGLRLIYYSQIVNDFQKGDIAEGYSVSREKKESFPLTVTSAQKNPTAFYLCASSMGLAGGNEQFFGPGTRLTVL.